These 17 T cell receptor beta chains originate from one sample sequenced in a study of shared clonotypes between healthy human individuals. Sequencing was performed with immunoSEQ multiplex PCR; in TCRdb, only in-frame clones are kept and a portion is missing. This table has about 1 million clones, more than 65% appearing once. The specimen was memory CD4+ T cells sorted from blood. Specified subset: CD45RA-negative fraction. All receptors derive from a man between 18 and 29 years old in good health.

This chain links TRBV19 with TRBJ1-6; D may be TRBD1 (5 bases). CDR1 is LNHDA, CDR2 SQIVND, per germline (reference sequence). V gave up 3 bases and J gave up 10 bases, with 10 bases separating them. The CDR3 runs to 13 residues. CDR3 nucleotide sequence: TGTGCCAGTAGTATTGGGGGTTTGTCACCCCTCCACTTT. Translating gives CASSIGGLSPLHF.

This clone has more than one count but fewer than ten. This chain connects TRBV25-1 to TRBJ1-4, with 7 positions matching TRBD1. Germline V CDR1 and CDR2: MGHDK, SYGVNS. CDR3 length equals 14 residues. J gave up 7 bases and V 2 bases, and 4 bases lay outside the gene matches. The CDR3 spells CASSETGESEKLFF. CDR3 nucleotides: TGTGCCAGCAGTGAAACAGGGGAAAGTGAAAAACTGTTTTTT.

As regards this clone: Other DNA sequences in the sample encode the same CDR3. This rearrangement joins TRBV6-1 to TRBJ1-5; D remains ambiguous. The CDR3 contains 14 residues. Trimming pared 2 bases from V and 4 bases from J, leaving 9 bases between. Germline CDR1 and CDR2: MNHNS and SASEGT. DNA of the CDR3: TGTGCCAGCAGTGAAAGAACGGGGAATCAGCCCCAGCATTTT. The encoded protein is CASSERTGNQPQHF.

Comment on this clone: Other DNA sequences within the sample encode an identical CDR3. The chain recombines TRBV5-1 with TRBJ1-3; 7 bases map to TRBD1. V lost 2 bases to trimming and J lost 0 bases; unmatched junction nucleotides: 2. CDR1 is SGHRS, CDR2 YFSETQ, per germline. The CDR3 is 15 residues long. The CDR3 loop is CASSLGDSSGNTIYF. CDR3 DNA sequence: TGCGCCAGCAGCTTAGGGGACAGCTCTGGAAACACCATATATTTT.

This clone was seen a handful of times. The V gene is TRBV5-1, the J gene TRBJ1-5; weak D call: TRBD1 (5 bases). Germline values: CDR1 SGHRS, CDR2 YFSETQ. The V end lost 4 bases, the J end lost 4 bases, and 9 bases lay between the germline ends. This CDR3 contains 13 residues. The CDR3 is CASSRGVNQPQHF. Here the CDR3 DNA reads TGCGCCAGCAGCCGGGGCGTGAATCAGCCCCAGCATTTT.

In this sample, this clone turned up once. The sample contains more than one DNA sequence encoding this CDR3. This chain connects TRBV6-5 to TRBJ2-7; 11 nucleotides agree with TRBD2. Germline CDR1 is MNHEY and CDR2 is SVGAGI. This CDR3 is built from 15 residues. The trim removed 5 bases at V and 2 bases at J, leaving 5 bases unmatched. The CDR3 nucleotides read TGTGCCAGCAGTAGGGGGACTAGCGGCACCTACGAGCAGTACTTC. It translates to CASSRGTSGTYEQYF.

On this clone: Other DNA variants within this sample encode the same CDR3. The genes are TRBV9 and TRBJ2-1; 8 bases agree with TRBD2. This CDR3 is built from 15 residues. The junction had 3 bases not matched to a gene; V was cut back by 0 bases and J by 4 bases. CDR1 and CDR2 (germline): SGDLS, YYNGEE. The CDR3 DNA reads as TGTGCCAGCAGCGTAGCTAGCGGGCTTTACAATGAGCAGTTCTTC. Protein: CASSVASGLYNEQFF.

J is TRBJ2-1 and V is TRBV7-9; D assignment may be TRBD1 or TRBD2 (6 bases each). Germline assignment: CDR1 SEHNR and CDR2 FQNEAQ (reference sequence). V lost 9 bases to trimming and J lost 6 bases, with 21 bases between them. This CDR3 contains 15 residues. The CDR3 is CASNSARGRLNEQFF. The CDR3 bases are TGTGCCAGTAATAGTGCCCGGGGGCGACTCAATGAGCAGTTCTTC.

The chain uses TRBV30 and TRBJ2-3; D is unresolved. CDR1 and CDR2 (germline): GTSNPN, SVGIG (reference sequence). The CDR3 spans 14 residues. The V end lost 5 bases, the J end lost 0 bases, and 12 bases lay between the germline ends. The CDR3 DNA reads TGTGCCTGGGCCGACACCACTAGCACAGATACGCAGTATTTT. Amino acids: CAWADTTSTDTQYF.

This chain uses TRBV28 with TRBJ1-4, with 9 bases fitting TRBD1. CDR3 length: 13 residues. In germline, CDR1 is MDHEN, CDR2 SYDVKM. V was pared by 3 bases and J by 7 bases, with 0 bases of the junction left unmatched. The chain's CDR3 is CASSLTGGEKLFF. The CDR3 DNA sequence: TGTGCCAGCAGTTTGACAGGGGGTGAAAAACTGTTTTTT. Full variable domain (missing parts from reference TRBV28 and TRBJ1-4): DVKVTQSSRYLVKRTGEKVFLECVQDMDHENMFWYRQDPGLGLRLIYFSYDVKMKEKGDIPEGYSVSREKKERFSLILESASTNQTSMYLCASSLTGGEKLFFGSGTQLSVL.

The gene calls are TRBV7-9 and TRBJ1-2; D uncertain. Germline V gene lookup returns CDR1 SEHNR and CDR2 FQNEAQ (reference sequence). Trimming removed 5 bases from V and 8 bases from J, with 12 bases in between. This CDR3 has 12 amino acids. CDR3 in DNA: TGTGCCAGCAGCGAAGAGATTAACGGCTACACCTTC. As protein: CASSEEINGYTF.

This sequence joins TRBV30 and TRBJ2-1, with no clear D. V was shortened by 4 bases and J by 6 bases, with 7 bases between the two germline ends. Per germline, CDR1 GTSNPN and CDR2 SVGIG (reference sequence). The CDR3 consists of 11 residues. CDR3 sequence: CAWMGFNEQFF. The CDR3 coding sequence is TGTGCCTGGATGGGGTTCAATGAGCAGTTCTTC.

This clone was observed many times. The J gene is TRBJ2-2, the V gene TRBV7-9; D remains unclear. V was shortened by 5 bases and J by 4 bases, with 11 bases between the two germline ends. There are 14 residues in the CDR3. The germline gives CDR1 SEHNR, CDR2 FQNEAQ (reference sequence). This chain's CDR3 is CASSPNWVTGELFF. In DNA form, the CDR3 reads TGTGCCAGCAGCCCGAATTGGGTCACCGGGGAGCTGTTTTTT.

The rearrangement uses TRBV4-1 and TRBJ2-1, with 10 bases identical to TRBD2. This CDR3 contains 17 residues. Germline V gene lookup returns CDR1 MGHRA and CDR2 YSYEKL. The junction had 13 bases not matched to a gene; V was cut back by 3 bases and J by 8 bases. For the CDR3, the DNA is TGCGCCAGCAGCCACCAAACAGCGGGGGGGTTCTGGGATGAGCAGTTCTTC. It codes for CASSHQTAGGFWDEQFF.

Many counts were recorded for this clone. The rearrangement joins TRBV7-2 to TRBJ2-7; TRBD1 matches 9 bases. Trimming removed 4 bases from V and 6 bases from J; junction bases left unmatched: 4. The germline V gene has CDR1 SGHTA and CDR2 FQGNSA. This CDR3 has 13 residues. CDR3 loop: CASSWTGAGEQYF. As DNA, the CDR3 is TGTGCCAGCAGCTGGACAGGGGCGGGCGAGCAGTACTTC.

The chain uses TRBV11-2 and TRBJ1-2, with 7 nucleotides matching TRBD1. The V gene's germline CDR1 is SGHAT and CDR2 FQNNGV. Trimming took 5 bases from V and 5 from J; bases not matched to a gene: 14. This CDR3 has 16 amino acids. CDR3 sequence: CASSLDRALLPYGYTF. CDR3 DNA: TGTGCCAGCAGCCTCGACAGGGCCCTTCTACCTTATGGCTACACCTTC.

This chain uses TRBV6-6 with TRBJ1-5, with D unresolved. Germline V gene data show CDR1 as MNHNY and CDR2 as SVGAGI (reference sequence). CDR3 size: 14 residues. Trimming took off 0 bases at V and 7 bases at J, with 10 bases between the two ends. CDR3 amino acids: CASSYSNGNQPQHF. CDR3 DNA: TGTGCCAGCAGTTACTCGAACGGGAACCAGCCCCAGCATTTT.